This T cell receptor beta chain comes out of a study of cytomegalovirus exposure and HLA in healthy donors. Overall study findings and caveats: Specific recognition of CMV antigens was confirmed in vitro for three chains (all CMV-associated). Equally common other TCR beta chains were less clonally expanded than HLA-associated ones, a later analysis found. When the data were analyzed later, several of the most significant clusters appeared to be linked to common viral pathogens. Prior analysis indicated that the majority of TCR beta V segments exhibited productivity approximately 87% or approximately 30% of the time.

PCR involved 60 Vbeta and 13 Jbeta primers. Assay: immunoSEQ multiplex PCR; the TCRdb copy retains only in-frame clones and omits some. The table has about 130,000 clones, about two thirds seen once; the top ten hold 3% to 4%. Germline V gene lookup returns CDR1 WNHNN and CDR2 SYGVQD (reference sequence). This CDR3 has 15 residues. The V gene end was trimmed by 2 bases and the J gene end by 7 bases; junction bases not matched to a gene: 5. Turning to this clone: What it binds is unknown.

V and J are TRBV10-1 and TRBJ1-6, with 7 bases that match TRBD1. Sequencing was done on a sample of PBMCs. This TCR was sampled from a man aged 25-45 years in good health and CMV-seronegative. The CDR3 DNA reads as TGCGCCAGCAGTGAGAACAGGGGCTGGAATTCACCCCTCCACTTT. Its protein product is CASSENRGWNSPLHF.